This TCR beta chain derives from a study of cytotoxic CD8 clonotypes in ibrutinib-treated CLL. Whole-study findings and limits: Clonality increased at ibrutinib response, then returned toward baseline at progression.

Investigators sought sequencing depths of between 1 in 200,000 and 1 in 1 million T cells. Measured with immunoSEQ multiplex PCR; TCRdb has only the in-frame clones, and not every one. The repertoire holds about 150,000 clones, with about 70% as singletons. The ends were cut back, 1 base at V and 0 bases at J, with 7 bases in the middle. From germline, CDR1 is LNHDA and CDR2 SQIVND (reference sequence). The CDR3 contains 15 residues. On this clone itself: Its antigen remains unidentified.

The source of this sequence is a human donor with chronic lymphocytic leukemia. The input for sequencing was PBMCs, taken after 24 months of ibrutinib treatment. The chain joins TRBV19 to TRBJ1-5; D is ambiguous. CDR3 sequence (DNA): TGTGCCAGTAGTATAGTCGCACATAGCAATCAGCCCCAGCATTTT. It translates to CASSIVAHSNQPQHF.